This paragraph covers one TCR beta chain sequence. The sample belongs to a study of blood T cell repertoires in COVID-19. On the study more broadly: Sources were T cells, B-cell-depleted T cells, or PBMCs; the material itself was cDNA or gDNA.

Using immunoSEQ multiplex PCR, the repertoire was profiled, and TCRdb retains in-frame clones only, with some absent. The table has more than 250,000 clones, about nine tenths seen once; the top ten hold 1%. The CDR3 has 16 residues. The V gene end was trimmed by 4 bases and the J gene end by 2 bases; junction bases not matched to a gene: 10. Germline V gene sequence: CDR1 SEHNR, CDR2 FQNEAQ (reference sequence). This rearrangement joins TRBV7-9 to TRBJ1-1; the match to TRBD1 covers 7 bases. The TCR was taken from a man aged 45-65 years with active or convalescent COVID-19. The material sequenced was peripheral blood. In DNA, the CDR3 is TGTGCCAGCAGCTCGGGGAAGGGGACAGAAAACACTGAAGCTTTCTTT. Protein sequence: CASSSGKGTENTEAFF.